The sequence of this T cell receptor (beta chain) was determined in a study of blood T cell repertoires in COVID-19. V lost 1 base, J lost 6 bases, and 16 bases lay in between. This CDR3 has 16 residues. The germline V gene has CDR1 MNHNS and CDR2 SASEGT. Original data processing: Estimation of nucleated cell counts relied on the amplification of reference gene primers. Here immunoSEQ multiplex PCR was the method, and the copy in TCRdb shows in-frame clones only, minus some. V, J and clone size were drawn from that table, and D and trimming were deduced from the DNA. The sample lists 68,000 or so clones; 75% to 95% were seen once.

The chain combines TRBV6-1 with TRBJ1-5; TRBD1 might be the D (6 bases). Sequences were obtained from peripheral blood. The sequence was obtained from a man aged 35 to 55 with COVID-19, enrolled during active disease. The CDR3 loop is CASSEVAGAYSQPQHF. In nucleotides, the CDR3 is TGTGCCAGCAGTGAAGTTGCAGGGGCTTACAGTCAGCCCCAGCATTTT.